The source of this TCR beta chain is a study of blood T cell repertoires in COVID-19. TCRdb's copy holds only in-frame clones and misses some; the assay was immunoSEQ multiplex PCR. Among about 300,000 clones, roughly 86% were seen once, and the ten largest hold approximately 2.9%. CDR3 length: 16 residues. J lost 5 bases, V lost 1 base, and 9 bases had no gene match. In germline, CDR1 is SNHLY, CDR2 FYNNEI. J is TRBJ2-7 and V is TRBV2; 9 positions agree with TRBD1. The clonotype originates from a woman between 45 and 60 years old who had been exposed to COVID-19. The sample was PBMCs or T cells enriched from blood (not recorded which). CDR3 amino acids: CASSEVLGTGTHEQYF. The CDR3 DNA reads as TGTGCCAGCAGTGAAGTCCTCGGGACAGGGACCCACGAGCAGTACTTC.